These 13 T cell receptor beta chains were sequenced from one sample in a study of T cells in Graves' hyperthyroidism and ophthalmopathy. Amplification of TCR beta CDR3 regions used RNA as the template. HTBI primers drove first-round RT-PCR of the TCR CDR3. One entry per CDR3 protein results from TCRdb running MiXCR on the multiplex PCR reads. The table records approximately 620,000 distinct CDR3 sequences, over 11% of them present only once. The sample comprised blood. The receptors here all came from a woman between 25 and 40 years old with Graves' hyperthyroidism that later progressed to Graves' ophthalmopathy.

This sequence joins TRBV11-3 and TRBJ2-1, with 11 bases matching TRBD2. The CDR3 loop spans 16 amino acids. The V segment lost 5 bases and the J segment 5 bases; nucleotides outside the gene matches: 8. The germline V gene has CDR1 SGHNT and CDR2 YENEEA. This CDR3 is CASSHLAGGPDNEQFF. The CDR3 DNA is TGTGCCAGCAGCCACTTAGCGGGAGGGCCGGACAATGAGCAGTTCTTC.

Many counts were recorded for this clonotype. J is TRBJ2-3 and V is TRBV28; 8 bases align to TRBD1. Looked up from germline, CDR1 is MDHEN and CDR2 is SYDVKM. The CDR3 covers 19 residues. The V gene end was trimmed by 3 bases and the J gene end by 4 bases; junction bases not matched to a gene: 18. The CDR3 DNA sequence: TGTGCCAGCAGTTTTATAATTCCAGAAACAGGGGGAGGCGCAGATACGCAGTATTTT. Amino acids: CASSFIIPETGGGADTQYF.

As to this clonotype: Being one base from a much bigger clone, this may be a read error. V gene TRBV18 combines with J gene TRBJ2-1; weak D call: TRBD2 (6 bases). Germline V lookup: CDR1 KGHSH, CDR2 LQKENI. The CDR3 covers 17 residues. CDR3 protein: CASSPGGGSSSYDEQFF. The CDR3 DNA sequence: TGTGCCAGCTCACCGGGTGGGGGGTCAAGCTCCTACGATGAGCAGTTCTTC.

The rearrangement uses TRBV20-1 and TRBJ2-7; D is unresolved. The CDR3 is 13 residues long. Trimming cost V 3 bases and J 7 bases, with 16 bases left between them. The V gene's germline CDR1 is DFQATT and CDR2 SNEGSKA (reference sequence). CDR3 in DNA: TGCAGTGCTAGTAGGCAGGAGATCATAGAGCAGTACTTC. This encodes CSASRQEIIEQYF.

This clonotype was observed a handful of times. V usage is TRBV19 and J usage is TRBJ1-5; no clear D gene. V was trimmed by 0 bases and J by 0 bases, leaving 12 bases between them. Germline assignment: CDR1 LNHDA and CDR2 SQIVND (reference sequence). The CDR3 runs 17 residues. The CDR3 loop reads CASSIELTGYSNQPQHF. The CDR3 DNA sequence: TGTGCCAGTAGTATAGAGTTGACGGGATATAGCAATCAGCCCCAGCATTTT.

Ten or more counts support this clonotype. The chain employs TRBV12-3 or TRBV12-4 and TRBJ2-7; TRBD2 aligns across 10 bases. J gave up 3 bases and V 5 bases, and 7 bases lay outside the gene matches. The CDR3 extends over 15 amino acids. DNA for the CDR3: TGTGCCAGCAGTCTTGGACTAGCGGAAAACTACGAGCAGTACTTC. This translates into CASSLGLAENYEQYF.

This clonotype was found many times. This chain links TRBV12-3 or TRBV12-4 with TRBJ1-4; D is perhaps TRBD1 (6 bases). Trimming left V 1 base short and J 7 bases short, with 16 bases between. CDR3 length equals 16 residues. CDR3 protein: CASSLVAGAVGEKLFF. The CDR3 nucleotides read TGTGCCAGCAGTTTAGTCGCAGGGGCGGTCGGTGAAAAACTGTTTTTT.

There are many counts of this clonotype. The CDR3 DNA reads as TGTGCCAGCAGCCCCCTGACCATGCTAAACATTCAGTACTTC. As protein: CASSPLTMLNIQYF. The J gene is TRBJ2-4, the V gene TRBV11-2, with no clear D. The germline gives CDR1 SGHAT, CDR2 FQNNGV. Trimming removed 5 bases from V and 6 bases from J, with 14 bases in between. CDR3 length equals 14 residues.

Notes on this clonotype: A junction end diverges from the germline sequence, so it may reflect a read error. V gene TRBV2 combines with J gene TRBJ2-2, with TRBD2 matching over 10 bases. CDR3 size: 17 residues. Germline V gene sequence: CDR1 SNHLY, CDR2 FYNNEI. The CDR3 spells CASSLEKAGGNTGELSF. CDR3 nucleotides: TGTGCCAGCAGCTTAGAAAAAGCGGGAGGGAACACCGGGGAGCTGTCTTTT.

This clonotype turned up a few times. The CDR3 coding sequence is TGTGCCAGCAGTTACTCATTTGAGGGGGCGTGGACCCCCCCCTATGGCTACACCTTC. This encodes CASSYSFEGAWTPPYGYTF. The V gene is TRBV6-5, the J gene TRBJ1-2; TRBD1 aligns across 7 bases. This CDR3 has 19 amino acids. Trimming cost V 0 bases and J 4 bases; bases outside gene matches: 17. Germline assignment: CDR1 MNHEY and CDR2 SVGAGI.

This clonotype was picked up many times. V is TRBV9 and J is TRBJ1-5, with D perhaps matching TRBD1 (5 bases). In germline, CDR1 is SGDLS, CDR2 YYNGEE. Deletions cut 0 bases from V and 4 bases from J, with 11 bases between. The CDR3 consists of 15 residues. The CDR3 here is CASSVGQGTNQPQHF. CDR3 nucleotides: TGTGCCAGCAGCGTAGGTCAGGGCACGAATCAGCCCCAGCATTTT. The complete variable domain, with remaining parts taken from reference TRBV9 and TRBJ1-5, reads DSGVTQTPKHLITATGQRVTLRCSPRSGDLSVYWYQQSLDQGLQFLIQYYNGEERAKGNILERFSAQQFPDLHSELNLSSLELGDSALYFCASSVGQGTNQPQHFGDGTRLSIL.

As for this clonotype: With a much larger clone just one base away, this may be a read error. The rearrangement links TRBV11-2 to TRBJ2-7; the match to TRBD1 covers 10 bases. Germline CDR1 reads SGHAT; CDR2 reads FQNNGV. V lost 2 bases, J lost 3 bases, and 10 bases stayed unmatched. The length of the CDR3 is 17 residues. The CDR3 DNA follows: TGTGCCAGCAGCTTAAGGGACTGGGGACAGGGGCTCTACGAGCAGTACTTC. It encodes CASSLRDWGQGLYEQYF.

In its sample, this clonotype was seen many times. This chain uses TRBV19 with TRBJ2-6, with D possibly matching TRBD2 (6 bases). This CDR3 contains 18 residues. V was trimmed by 6 bases and J by 0 bases, leaving 18 bases between them. Germline-derived CDR1 and CDR2 are LNHDA and SQIVND (reference sequence). Here the CDR3 reads CASRSHPGVSSGANVLTF. The CDR3 region has the DNA TGTGCCAGTAGATCCCACCCGGGGGTGAGCTCTGGGGCCAACGTCCTGACTTTC. Looking up the rest from reference TRBV19 and TRBJ2-6 gives the full variable domain: DGGITQSPKYLFRKEGQNVTLSCEQNLNHDAMYWYRQDPGQGLRLIYYSQIVNDFQKGDIAEGYSVSREKKESFPLTVTSAQKNPTAFYLCASRSHPGVSSGANVLTFGAGSRLTVL.